One and the same sample provided the 6 T cell receptor beta chains below, sequenced in a study of cytomegalovirus exposure and HLA in healthy donors. Researchers ran the PCR with 60 Vbeta and 13 Jbeta primers. Method: immunoSEQ multiplex PCR; TCRdb's copy keeps in-frame clones and lacks some. Among more than 95,000 clones, roughly 70% were seen once, and the ten largest hold around 4%. Sequenced material: PBMCs. These receptors originate from a man aged 25-45 years in good health and CMV-seronegative.

The chain combines TRBV21-1 with TRBJ2-7; TRBD2, as called in the table, went unchecked against the DNA. TRBV21-1 is labeled a pseudogene. This CDR3 has 11 amino acids. The CDR3 protein is CASSRYHEQYF. CDR3 coding DNA: TGTGCCAGCAGCCGGTACCACGAGCAGTACTTC.

The CDR3 nucleotides are TGTGCCAGCAGTTCTCGACAGGGTGAAAAACTGTTTTTT. It encodes CASSSRQGEKLFF. The rearrangement joins TRBV6-6 to TRBJ1-4, with 7 nucleotides matching TRBD1. V lost 4 bases, J lost 7 bases, and 3 bases stayed unmatched. The CDR3 contains 13 residues. Germline V CDR1 and CDR2: MNHNY, SVGAGI (reference sequence).

The V call is TRBV7-7, the J call TRBJ2-7; perhaps TRBD1 as D (6 bases). The CDR3 is 15 amino acids. Germline loops: CDR1 SSHAT, CDR2 FNYEAQ (reference sequence). V lost 5 bases to trimming and J lost 1 base, with 15 bases between them. The CDR3 is CASSAGSQGSYEQYF. DNA for the CDR3: TGTGCCAGCAGCGCCGGGTCCCAGGGGTCCTACGAGCAGTACTTC.

The chain links TRBV5-1 to TRBJ2-2; D not certain. From germline, CDR1 is SGHRS and CDR2 YFSETQ. V lost 7 bases and J 4 bases, leaving 8 bases between the germline ends. The CDR3 length is 12 residues. The CDR3: CASRVGTGELFF. DNA for the CDR3: TGCGCCAGCCGCGTCGGCACCGGGGAGCTGTTTTTT.

The chain has TRBV30 and TRBJ2-1, with D maybe TRBD1 (5 bases). Trimming cost V 4 bases and J 2 bases, with 15 bases left between them. Germline V gene data show CDR1 as GTSNPN and CDR2 as SVGIG (reference sequence). CDR3 length: 15 amino acids. CDR3 sequence reads: CAWKEQAAPYNEQFF. CDR3 in DNA: TGTGCCTGGAAGGAACAGGCCGCTCCCTACAATGAGCAGTTCTTC.

Comment on this clone: Other DNA sequences within the sample encode an identical CDR3. V and J are TRBV9 and TRBJ2-3; D not resolved. Between the trimmed V and J ends, which lost 2 bases and 4 bases, there was a span of 8 bases. Germline V gene lookup returns CDR1 SGDLS and CDR2 YYNGEE. The CDR3 spans 13 residues. The CDR3 spells CASSVGSPDTQYF. In DNA form, the CDR3 reads TGTGCCAGCAGCGTCGGGTCCCCAGATACGCAGTATTTT.